These 3 T cell receptor beta chains originate from one sample sequenced in a study of cytomegalovirus exposure and HLA in healthy donors. Both 60 Vbeta primers and 13 Jbeta primers went into the PCR. Only in-frame clones appear in the TCRdb table, and some are missing; sequencing was by immunoSEQ multiplex PCR. The repertoire holds approximately 180,000 clones, with approximately 80% as singletons. Material: PBMCs. The receptors were sampled from a man between 25 and 39 years old in good health and CMV-seropositive.

The chain joins TRBV18 to TRBJ1-5; TRBD1 might be the D (5 bases). Germline V gives CDR1 KGHSH, CDR2 LQKENI. V lost 2 bases, J lost 0 bases, and 11 bases lay in between. The CDR3 contains 16 residues. CDR3 coding DNA: TGTGCCAGCTCACCATCCCAGGGCAATAGCAATCAGCCCCAGCATTTT. Its protein product is CASSPSQGNSNQPQHF.

This clone was observed a few times. The chain couples TRBV6-6 to TRBJ1-4, with D hard to call. Germline V gene data show CDR1 as MNHNY and CDR2 as SVGAGI (reference sequence). V was cut by 5 bases and J by 8 bases, with 12 bases left in between. CDR3 size: 13 residues. CDR3 region: CASSPSYREKLFF. The CDR3 coding sequence is TGTGCCAGCAGTCCATCCTACCGGGAAAAACTGTTTTTT.

This chain connects TRBV2 to TRBJ1-1; the match to TRBD1 covers 8 bases. CDR1 SNHLY and CDR2 FYNNEI come from the germline V gene. V shed 6 bases, J shed 3 bases, and the junction held 9 bases outside the gene matches. The CDR3 length is 15 residues. This CDR3 is CASRADRVVYTEAFF. The DNA for the CDR3 is TGTGCCAGCAGGGCGGACAGGGTGGTTTACACTGAAGCTTTCTTT.